This T cell receptor (beta chain) originates from a study of T cell repertoires in cytomegalovirus infection. About the study: As its CMV epitopes, the study selected recently identified HLA-C-restricted and well-studied HLA-B-restricted targets. The public TCR beta signatures pointed to both CMV infection and matching HLA type. Study observations and caveats: The cumulative frequency of public TCR beta families distinguished individuals who carried CMV together with the relevant HLA. CMV-specific TCR beta clonotypes restricted by HLA-C were the ones dominating the ex vivo response.

TCRdb reprocessed the reads via MiXCR and lists one record per CDR3 protein. The table has about 500,000 distinct CDR3 sequences, about 33% seen once. Trimming took 5 bases from V and 9 from J, leaving 14 bases between them. The CDR3 sequence is 13 residues long. Germline assignment: CDR1 SEHNR and CDR2 FQNEAQ (reference sequence). This clonotype was seen a handful of times. Its cognate antigen is unknown. The sequence derives from a human donor in good health (CMV status not recorded). Some clones in this sample may be carry-over from other donors' samples. This chain links TRBV7-9 with TRBJ2-1; unclear D gene. The material sequenced was cultured PBMCs, taken from culture after CMV antigen stimulation. This CDR3 is CASSPWGWGEQFF. The CDR3 bases are TGTGCCAGCAGCCCCTGGGGATGGGGTGAGCAGTTCTTC.